Listed below are T cell receptor beta chains from one sample, sequenced in a study of post-analysis software for immune sequencing data. TCRdb itself ran the PCR reads through MiXCR, one entry per CDR3 protein. The table lists hundreds of thousands of distinct CDR3 sequences, 44% of them singletons. Sequencing used blood. The receptors come from a girl aged 10-17 years with multiple sclerosis. Each CDR3 is given with its conserved first and last residue. The D gene is left open where the match is weak. Only some rows state a clone size, as once, few, many or a class for expanded clones.

TGTGCCAGCAGCGAACAGGGTTTAAGGAACACTGAAGCTTTCTTT,CASSEQGLRNTEAFF,TRBV9,15,TRBJ1-1,NA,NA
TGCAGTGCTACTTCAACACAGGCGTACCAAGAGACCCAGTACTTC,CSATSTQAYQETQYF,TRBV20-1,15,TRBJ2-5,NA,NA
TGTGCCAGCAGCCCGAGGGGACAGGGGGTCACCTACGAGCAGTACTTC,CASSPRGQGVTYEQYF,TRBV7-9,16,TRBJ2-7,TRBD1,NA
TGTGCCAGCAGTTTAAGAGGGGGTGAGAACAATGAGCAGTTCTTC,CASSLRGGENNEQFF,TRBV12-3/TRBV12-4,15,TRBJ2-1,NA,NA
TGTGCCAGCTTGGGAAAGCGGGAGGCCAAGGGCGAGCAGTTCTTC,CASLGKREAKGEQFF,TRBV27,15,TRBJ2-1,TRBD2,many
TGCAGTGCTAGACAGGGAGGTGTAGACACTGAAGCTTTCTTT,CSARQGGVDTEAFF,TRBV20-1,14,TRBJ1-1,NA,NA
TGCAGCGTTACACTAGCGGGAGCACAGGGAAATGAGCAGTTCTTC,CSVTLAGAQGNEQFF,TRBV29-1,15,TRBJ2-1,TRBD2,few
TGTGCCAGCAGCTTAAATCCAGGGGAGATATATGGCTACACCTTC,CASSLNPGEIYGYTF,TRBV7-3,15,TRBJ1-2,NA,few
TGTGCCAGCAGCGAGGATGGACAGGGAAGACAGCCCCAGCATTTT,CASSEDGQGRQPQHF,TRBV9,15,TRBJ1-5,TRBD1,NA
TGCGCCAGCAGCTTGGCAGGGAATTCTGGGGCCAACATCCTGACTTTC,CASSLAGNSGANILTF,TRBV5-1,16,TRBJ2-6,NA,NA
TGTGCCATCAGTGAGTCGTTAGGGACCACAGGGTCCACTTCACCCCTCCACTTT,CAISESLGTTGSTSPLHF,TRBV10-3,18,TRBJ1-6,NA,few
TGTGCCAGTGGGGGACAGGGGGCGATCACAGATACGCAGTATTTT,CASGGQGAITDTQYF,TRBV27,15,TRBJ2-3,TRBD1,NA
TGCGCCAGCAGCGAACTAGAGACCTACGAGCAGTTCTTC,CASSELETYEQFF,TRBV4-1,13,TRBJ2-1,NA,NA
TGCGCCAGCAGCCAAGACCGACTAGGAGCAGATACGCAGTATTTT,CASSQDRLGADTQYF,TRBV4-1,15,TRBJ2-3,NA,NA
TGTGCCAGCAGCAAGGGACAGGGATGGAAAGAGACCCAGTACTTC,CASSKGQGWKETQYF,TRBV3-1,15,TRBJ2-5,TRBD1,NA
TGTGCCAGTAGCTTAGCGGGCAGGGCAGGGGAAAAACTGTTTTTT,CASSLAGRAGEKLFF,TRBV7-8,15,TRBJ1-4,NA,few
TGTGCCAGCAGCTTAGATCTTGGGGGACCCTCTAACTATGGCTACACCTTC,CASSLDLGGPSNYGYTF,TRBV11-2,17,TRBJ1-2,NA,NA
TGCAGCGTATTAATGCTCGGGTCCGGGGAGCTGTTTTTT,CSVLMLGSGELFF,TRBV29-1,13,TRBJ2-2,NA,few
TGTGCCAGCAGCCAAGTGAGTCGTGGGGCCTACGAGCAGTACTTC,CASSQVSRGAYEQYF,TRBV3-1,15,TRBJ2-7,NA,NA
TGTGCCAGCAGTTCCGCGTTTGGCAGGAACTACGAGCAGTACTTC,CASSSAFGRNYEQYF,TRBV12-3/TRBV12-4,15,TRBJ2-7,NA,few
TGCAGTGTCAGGGTAGCGGGGGTGAGCGAGCAGTACTTC,CSVRVAGVSEQYF,TRBV20-1,13,TRBJ2-7,TRBD2,NA
TGTGCCAGCAGCACCCTGACGGGGAACACTGAAGCTTTCTTT,CASSTLTGNTEAFF,TRBV9,14,TRBJ1-1,NA,few
TGCGCCAGCAGCTTGGAGAGGGGACGATGGTACAATGAGCAGTTCTTC,CASSLERGRWYNEQFF,TRBV5-1,16,TRBJ2-1,NA,NA
TGCGCCAGCAGCCTCGGGGAAGGGGTCTTCCCCTACGAGCAGTACTTC,CASSLGEGVFPYEQYF,TRBV4-1,16,TRBJ2-7,NA,NA